This TCR beta chain came from a study of immune cell composition in non-small cell lung cancer. This clone appeared a few times. Its antigen is unknown. Study findings and constraints: Adenocarcinomas with higher top tumour-associated clone frequency had more reactive TILs.

Assay: immunoSEQ multiplex PCR; the TCRdb copy retains only in-frame clones and omits some. The data contain about 6,600 clones, about 83% of them singletons. The sample consisted of lung tumor tissue. This TCR was recovered from a human donor with non-small cell lung cancer.

The CDR3 coding sequence is TGTGCCAGCAACTTAGACAGGGGGCGTGTAAATGGCTACACCTTC. Encoded protein: CASNLDRGRVNGYTF. The V gene is TRBV28, the J gene TRBJ1-2; 10 bases are a match to TRBD1. The CDR3 consists of 15 residues. CDR1 is MDHEN and CDR2 is SYDVKM in the germline V gene. V shed 7 bases and J 6 bases; nucleotides not matched to a gene: 11.